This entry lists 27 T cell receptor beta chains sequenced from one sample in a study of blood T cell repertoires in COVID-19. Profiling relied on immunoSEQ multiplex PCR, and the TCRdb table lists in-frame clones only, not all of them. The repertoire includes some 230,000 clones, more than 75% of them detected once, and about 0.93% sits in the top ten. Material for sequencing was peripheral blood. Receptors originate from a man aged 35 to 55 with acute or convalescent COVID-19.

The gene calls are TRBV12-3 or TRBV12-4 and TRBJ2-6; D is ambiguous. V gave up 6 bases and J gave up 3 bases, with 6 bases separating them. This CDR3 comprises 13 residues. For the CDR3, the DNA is TGTGCCAGCAGCCCGGTTGGGGCCAACGTCCTGACTTTC. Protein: CASSPVGANVLTF.

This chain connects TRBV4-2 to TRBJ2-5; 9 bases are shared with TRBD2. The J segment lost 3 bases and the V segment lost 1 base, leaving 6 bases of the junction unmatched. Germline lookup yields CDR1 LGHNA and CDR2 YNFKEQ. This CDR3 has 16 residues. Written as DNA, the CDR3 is TGTGCCAGCAGCCAAGGAGATGGCGGGGGGGAAGAGACCCAGTACTTC. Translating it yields CASSQGDGGGEETQYF.

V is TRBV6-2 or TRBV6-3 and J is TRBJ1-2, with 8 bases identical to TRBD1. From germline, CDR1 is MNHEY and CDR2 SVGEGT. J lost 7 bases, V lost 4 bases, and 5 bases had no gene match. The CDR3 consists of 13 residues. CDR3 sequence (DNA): TGTGCCAGCAGTTCCGGACAGGGTCGTGGCTACACCTTC. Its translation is CASSSGQGRGYTF.

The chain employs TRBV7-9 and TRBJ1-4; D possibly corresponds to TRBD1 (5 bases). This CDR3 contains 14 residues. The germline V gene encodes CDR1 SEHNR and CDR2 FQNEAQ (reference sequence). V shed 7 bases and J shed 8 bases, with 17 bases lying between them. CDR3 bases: TGTGCCAGCACCCTTGGGGCGGTGGGAGAAAAACTGTTTTTT. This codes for CASTLGAVGEKLFF.

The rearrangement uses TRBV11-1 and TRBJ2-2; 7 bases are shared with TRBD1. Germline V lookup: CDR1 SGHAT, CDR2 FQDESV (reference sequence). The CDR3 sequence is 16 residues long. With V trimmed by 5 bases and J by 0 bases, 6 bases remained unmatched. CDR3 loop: CASSLQQGTNTGELFF. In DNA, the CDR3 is TGTGCCAGCAGCCTCCAACAGGGGACGAACACCGGGGAGCTGTTTTTT.

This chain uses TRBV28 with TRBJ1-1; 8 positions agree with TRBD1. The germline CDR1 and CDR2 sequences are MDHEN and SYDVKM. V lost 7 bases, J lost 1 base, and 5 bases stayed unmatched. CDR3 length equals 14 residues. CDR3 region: CASTPGGANTEAFF. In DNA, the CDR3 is TGTGCCAGCACTCCAGGGGGCGCGAACACTGAAGCTTTCTTT. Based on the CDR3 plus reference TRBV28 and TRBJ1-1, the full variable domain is DVKVTQSSRYLVKRTGEKVFLECVQDMDHENMFWYRQDPGLGLRLIYFSYDVKMKEKGDIPEGYSVSREKKERFSLILESASTNQTSMYLCASTPGGANTEAFFGQGTRLTVV.

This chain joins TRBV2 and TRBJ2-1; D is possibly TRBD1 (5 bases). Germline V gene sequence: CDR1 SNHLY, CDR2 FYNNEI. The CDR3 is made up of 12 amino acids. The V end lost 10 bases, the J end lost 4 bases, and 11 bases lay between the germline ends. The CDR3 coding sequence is TGTGCCACCACGACAGATTACAATGAGCAGTTCTTC. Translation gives CATTTDYNEQFF.

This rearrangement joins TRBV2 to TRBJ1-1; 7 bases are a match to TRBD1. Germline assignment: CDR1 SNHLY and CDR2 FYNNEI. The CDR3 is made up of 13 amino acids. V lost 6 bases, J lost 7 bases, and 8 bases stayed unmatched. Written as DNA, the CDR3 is TGTGCCAGCAGCGCCACGGGACAGTATGAAGCTTTCTTT. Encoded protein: CASSATGQYEAFF.

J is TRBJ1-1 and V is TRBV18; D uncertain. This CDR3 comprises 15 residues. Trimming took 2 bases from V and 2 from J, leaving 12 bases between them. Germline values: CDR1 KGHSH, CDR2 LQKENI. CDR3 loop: CASSPSQQINTEAFF. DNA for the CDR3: TGTGCCAGCTCACCATCTCAACAGATAAACACTGAAGCTTTCTTT.

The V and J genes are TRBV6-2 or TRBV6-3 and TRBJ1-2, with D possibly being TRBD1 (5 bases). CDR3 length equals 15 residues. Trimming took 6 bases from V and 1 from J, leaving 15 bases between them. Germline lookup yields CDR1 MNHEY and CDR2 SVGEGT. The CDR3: CASRPTETDNYGYTF. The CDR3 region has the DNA TGTGCCAGCAGGCCTACAGAGACAGATAACTATGGCTACACCTTC.

CDR3 region: CASSFIPGLMNYGYTF. CDR3 DNA sequence: TGTGCCAGCAGTTTCATACCGGGACTGATGAACTATGGCTACACCTTC. This chain joins TRBV28 and TRBJ1-2, with D maybe TRBD1 (5 bases). Germline-derived CDR1 and CDR2 are MDHEN and SYDVKM. The CDR3 spans 16 residues. V lost 3 bases, J lost 2 bases, and 16 bases lay in between.

The CDR3 spells CASQRTAYGYTF. CDR3 in DNA: TGTGCCAGCCAAAGGACAGCGTATGGCTACACCTTC. V gene TRBV28 combines with J gene TRBJ1-2, with D perhaps TRBD1 (6 bases). Germline loops: CDR1 MDHEN, CDR2 SYDVKM. The CDR3 extends over 12 amino acids. Trimming removed 8 bases from V and 5 bases from J, with 12 bases in between.

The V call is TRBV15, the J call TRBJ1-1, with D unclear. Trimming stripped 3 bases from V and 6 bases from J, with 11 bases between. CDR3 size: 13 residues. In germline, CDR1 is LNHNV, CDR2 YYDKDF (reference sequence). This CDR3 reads CATSSRQEAEAFF. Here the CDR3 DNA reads TGTGCCACCAGCAGTCGGCAGGAGGCTGAAGCTTTCTTT.

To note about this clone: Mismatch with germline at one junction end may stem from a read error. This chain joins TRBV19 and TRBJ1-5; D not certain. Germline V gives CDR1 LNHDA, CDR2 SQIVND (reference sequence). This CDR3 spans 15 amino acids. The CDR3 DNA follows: TGTGCCAGTAGTTTAGACCGATTCCGGGGTCAGCCCCAGCATTTT. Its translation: CASSLDRFRGQPQHF.

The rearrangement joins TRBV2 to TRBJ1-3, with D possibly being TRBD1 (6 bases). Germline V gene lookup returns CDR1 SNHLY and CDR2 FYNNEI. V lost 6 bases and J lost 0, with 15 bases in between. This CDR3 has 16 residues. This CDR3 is CASRGSGQSSGNTIYF. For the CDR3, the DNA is TGTGCCAGCAGGGGTTCTGGACAGAGCTCTGGAAACACCATATATTTT.

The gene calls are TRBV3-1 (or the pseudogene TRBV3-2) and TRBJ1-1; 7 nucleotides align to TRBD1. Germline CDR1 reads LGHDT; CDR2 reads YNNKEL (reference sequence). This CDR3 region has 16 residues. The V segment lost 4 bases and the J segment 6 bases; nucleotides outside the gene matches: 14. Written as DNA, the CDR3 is TGTGCCAGCAGCCCTCGGGACAGCAGAACAAGGGCTGAAGCTTTCTTT. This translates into CASSPRDSRTRAEAFF.

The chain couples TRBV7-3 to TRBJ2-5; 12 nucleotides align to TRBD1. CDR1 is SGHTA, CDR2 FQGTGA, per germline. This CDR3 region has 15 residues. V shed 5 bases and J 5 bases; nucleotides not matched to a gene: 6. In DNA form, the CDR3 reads TGTGCCAGCAGCCGTGGGACAGGGGGCTTGGAGACCCAGTACTTC. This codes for CASSRGTGGLETQYF.

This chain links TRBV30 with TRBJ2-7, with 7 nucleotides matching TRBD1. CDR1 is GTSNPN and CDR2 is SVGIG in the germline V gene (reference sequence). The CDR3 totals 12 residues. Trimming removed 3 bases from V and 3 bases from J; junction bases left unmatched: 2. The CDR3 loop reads CAWSGTDYEQYF. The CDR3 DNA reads TGTGCCTGGAGCGGGACAGACTACGAGCAGTACTTC. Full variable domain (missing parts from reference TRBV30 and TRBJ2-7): SQTIHQWPATLVQPVGSPLSLECTVEGTSNPNLYWYRQAAGRGLQLLFYSVGIGQISSEVPQNLSASRPQDRQFILSSKKLLLSDSGFYLCAWSGTDYEQYFGPGTRLTVT.

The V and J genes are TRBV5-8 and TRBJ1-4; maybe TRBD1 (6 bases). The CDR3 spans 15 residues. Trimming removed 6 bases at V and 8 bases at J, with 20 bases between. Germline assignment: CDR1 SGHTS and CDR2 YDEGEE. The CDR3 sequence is CASNPRGLQGEKLFF. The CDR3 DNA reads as TGTGCCAGCAACCCCAGGGGCCTCCAAGGGGAAAAACTGTTTTTT.

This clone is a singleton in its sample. The CDR3 loop reads CASSESRRGETSTDTQYF. The CDR3, as DNA: TGCGCCAGCAGTGAGTCGAGAAGGGGCGAAACTAGCACAGATACGCAGTATTTT. The rearrangement links TRBV10-1 to TRBJ2-3; D may be TRBD1 (5 bases). The ends were cut back, 0 bases at V and 0 bases at J, with 16 bases in the middle. The germline CDR1 and CDR2 sequences are WNHNN and SYGVQD (reference sequence). CDR3 length: 18 amino acids.

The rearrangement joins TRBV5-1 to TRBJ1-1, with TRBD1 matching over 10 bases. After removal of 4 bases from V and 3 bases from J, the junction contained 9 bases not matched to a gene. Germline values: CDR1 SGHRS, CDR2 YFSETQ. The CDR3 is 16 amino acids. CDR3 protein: CASSPGTGALYTEAFF. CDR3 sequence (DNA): TGCGCCAGCAGCCCTGGGACAGGGGCTCTATACACTGAAGCTTTCTTT.

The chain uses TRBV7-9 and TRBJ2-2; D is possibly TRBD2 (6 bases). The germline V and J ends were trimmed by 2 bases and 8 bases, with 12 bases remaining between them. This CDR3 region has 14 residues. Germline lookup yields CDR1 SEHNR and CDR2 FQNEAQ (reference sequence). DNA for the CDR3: TGTGCCAGCAGCTTAAGCAGGGAGGCTGGGGAGCTGTTTTTT. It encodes CASSLSREAGELFF.

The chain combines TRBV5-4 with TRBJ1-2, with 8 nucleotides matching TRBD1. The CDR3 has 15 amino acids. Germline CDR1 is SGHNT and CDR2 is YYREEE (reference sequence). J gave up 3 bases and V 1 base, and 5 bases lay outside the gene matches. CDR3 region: CASSLSGTGDYGYTF. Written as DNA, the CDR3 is TGTGCCAGCAGCTTGTCTGGGACAGGAGACTATGGCTACACCTTC.

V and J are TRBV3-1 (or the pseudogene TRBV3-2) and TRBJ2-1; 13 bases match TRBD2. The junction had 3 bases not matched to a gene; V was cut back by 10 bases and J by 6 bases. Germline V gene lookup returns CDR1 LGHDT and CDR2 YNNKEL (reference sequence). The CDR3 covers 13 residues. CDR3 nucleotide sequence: TGTGCCACCAGACTAGCGGGGGGCAATGAGCAGTTCTTC. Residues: CATRLAGGNEQFF.

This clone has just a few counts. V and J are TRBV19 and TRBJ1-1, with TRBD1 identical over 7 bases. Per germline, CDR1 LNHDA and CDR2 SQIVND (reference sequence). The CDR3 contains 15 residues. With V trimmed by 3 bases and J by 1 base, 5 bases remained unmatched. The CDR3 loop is CASSIGQVGNTEAFF. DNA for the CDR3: TGTGCCAGTAGTATCGGACAGGTCGGGAACACTGAAGCTTTCTTT. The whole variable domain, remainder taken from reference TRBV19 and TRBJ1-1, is DGGITQSPKYLFRKEGQNVTLSCEQNLNHDAMYWYRQDPGQGLRLIYYSQIVNDFQKGDIAEGYSVSREKKESFPLTVTSAQKNPTAFYLCASSIGQVGNTEAFFGQGTRLTVV.

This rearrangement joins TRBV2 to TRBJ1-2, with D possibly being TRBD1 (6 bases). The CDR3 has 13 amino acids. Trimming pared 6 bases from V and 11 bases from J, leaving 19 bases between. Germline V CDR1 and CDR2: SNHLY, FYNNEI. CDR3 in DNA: TGTGCCAGCAGCCGGGACAACTTCGGGGATTACACCTTC. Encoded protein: CASSRDNFGDYTF.

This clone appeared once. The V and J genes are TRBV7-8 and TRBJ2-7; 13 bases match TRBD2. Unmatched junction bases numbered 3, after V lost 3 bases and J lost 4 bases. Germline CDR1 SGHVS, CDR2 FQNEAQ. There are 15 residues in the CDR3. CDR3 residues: CASSLGTSGDYEQYF. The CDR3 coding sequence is TGTGCCAGCAGCTTGGGGACTAGCGGGGATTACGAGCAGTACTTC.